The 18 T cell receptor beta chains in this list originate from one sample, sequenced in a study of T-cell memory formation after mild COVID-19. TCRdb ran MiXCR on the 5' RACE reads and lists one entry per CDR3 protein. In the table there are 350,000 to 450,000 distinct CDR3 sequences, 20% of which are singletons. Sequencing used PBMCs or a T cell subset sorted from them (not recorded which). The origin of the receptors is an adult woman who had mild COVID-19 (a few samples of this study predate the infection). Cell type and time point are not known.

V is TRBV5-5 and J is TRBJ1-5; 7 nucleotides line up with TRBD1. Trimming removed 4 bases from V and 6 bases from J; junction bases left unmatched: 7. There are 14 residues in the CDR3. The germline gives CDR1 SGHKS, CDR2 YYEKEE (reference sequence). CDR3 DNA sequence: TGTGCCAGCAGCGTCGGGACAGCGGGTCAGCCCCAGCATTTT. This encodes CASSVGTAGQPQHF.

This sequence joins TRBV10-3 and TRBJ1-2; D is uncertain. The V end was cut by 3 bases, the J end by 3 bases, with 14 bases between. The CDR3 runs 15 residues. Per the germline V gene, CDR1 is ENHRY and CDR2 is SYGVKD. In nucleotides, the CDR3 is TGTGCCATCAGTGACGGGTTACAGACCCACTATGGCTACACCTTC. Its protein is CAISDGLQTHYGYTF.

The chain combines TRBV2 with TRBJ1-5; 7 positions match TRBD1. The CDR3 spans 16 residues. Germline loops: CDR1 SNHLY, CDR2 FYNNEI. J was trimmed by 2 bases and V by 6 bases; bases with no gene match: 10. In DNA, the CDR3 is TGTGCCAGCAGCAAACAGGGGTACAAGGGCAATCAGCCCCAGCATTTT. Protein sequence: CASSKQGYKGNQPQHF.

This clonotype was recorded at least ten times. V is TRBV3-1 and J is TRBJ2-1; a weak D match, TRBD2 (5 bases). The ends were cut back, 1 base at V and 12 bases at J, with 22 bases in the middle. The CDR3 has 16 residues. CDR1 LGHDT and CDR2 YNNKEL come from the germline V gene (reference sequence). CDR3 protein: CASSQGERRPPFGQFF. As DNA, the CDR3 is TGTGCCAGCAGCCAAGGGGAGCGGAGGCCCCCATTCGGGCAGTTCTTC.

The chain uses TRBV15 and TRBJ1-6, with 9 bases identical to TRBD1. CDR1 is LNHNV, CDR2 YYDKDF, per germline (reference sequence). The V segment lost 6 bases and the J segment 7 bases; nucleotides outside the gene matches: 10. The CDR3 sequence is 16 residues long. The CDR3 region is CATRVTGQGLNSPLHF. CDR3 DNA sequence: TGTGCCACCAGAGTCACGGGACAGGGCCTGAATTCACCCCTCCACTTT.

V and J are TRBV4-1 and TRBJ2-3; TRBD2 is a possible D gene (6 bases). Trimming cost V 5 bases and J 0 bases, with 15 bases left between them. This CDR3 comprises 16 residues. Germline-derived CDR1 and CDR2 are MGHRA and YSYEKL. CDR3 loop: CASSNLGTLSTDTQYF. DNA of the CDR3: TGCGCCAGCAGCAACCTGGGGACTCTTAGCACAGATACGCAGTATTTT.

This clonotype was counted ten times or more. V gene TRBV7-9 combines with J gene TRBJ2-7, with 9 positions matching TRBD1. The CDR3 totals 15 residues. Germline CDR1 SEHNR, CDR2 FQNEAQ (reference sequence). J gave up 0 bases and V 4 bases, and 4 bases lay outside the gene matches. CDR3 amino acids: CASSSDRGSSYEQYF. The CDR3 coding sequence is TGTGCCAGCAGCTCCGACAGGGGGAGCTCCTACGAGCAGTACTTC.

This clonotype has at least ten counts. The V call is TRBV2, the J call TRBJ1-5; a weak D match, TRBD1 (5 bases). The CDR3 consists of 14 residues. Trimming shortened V by 9 bases and J by 7 bases, and 19 bases separated the two germline ends. Germline V gene sequence: CDR1 SNHLY, CDR2 FYNNEI. The CDR3 is CARDLGAEGQPQHF. CDR3 coding DNA: TGTGCCAGAGACCTCGGGGCGGAGGGGCAGCCCCAGCATTTT.

This clonotype was counted a few times. The rearrangement links TRBV7-6 to TRBJ2-7; 8 nucleotides align to TRBD2. The CDR3 spans 16 residues. Germline CDR1 SGHVS, CDR2 FNYEAQ. Germline trimming cut 4 bases from V and 11 bases from J; bases unmatched to any gene: 19. The CDR3, as DNA: TGTGCCAGCAGCTCCCGGCGGAGCGGGGGACCACAGGTTAAGTACTTC. Its protein is CASSSRRSGGPQVKYF.

This clonotype was picked up many times. The DNA of the CDR3 is TGCGCCAGCAGCCCGCGGGCCGGGACAGGGTGTCTTGAGCAGTTCTTC. Its translation: CASSPRAGTGCLEQFF. The chain carries TRBV4-1 and TRBJ2-1; 9 bases line up with TRBD1. Germline values: CDR1 MGHRA, CDR2 YSYEKL. This CDR3 comprises 16 residues. V lost 4 bases and J lost 9; bases outside the gene matches: 13.

This rearrangement joins TRBV27 to TRBJ2-1, with 8 bases matching TRBD2. Germline CDR1 MNHEY, CDR2 SMNVEV (reference sequence). CDR3 length: 16 residues. J gave up 2 bases and V 2 bases, and 5 bases lay outside the gene matches. CDR3 sequence: CASSLRLAGAYNEQFF. CDR3 bases: TGTGCCAGCAGTTTACGGCTAGCGGGTGCCTACAATGAGCAGTTCTTC.

This clonotype was recorded a few times. The CDR3 loop reads CASSQPRPGTGGGTDTQYF. CDR3 sequence (DNA): TGCGCCAGCAGCCAACCACGTCCCGGGACAGGGGGCGGCACAGATACGCAGTATTTT. The chain employs TRBV5-1 and TRBJ2-3, with 12 nucleotides matching TRBD1. The CDR3 has 19 amino acids. Germline V gene data show CDR1 as SGHRS and CDR2 as YFSETQ. Trimming cost V 4 bases and J 1 base; bases outside gene matches: 13.

This clonotype occurred a few times. The chain combines TRBV6-2 or TRBV6-3 with TRBJ1-1, with TRBD1 as a possible D gene (5 bases). The CDR3 spans 15 residues. V lost 7 bases to trimming and J lost 5 bases, with 20 bases between them. Germline V lookup: CDR1 MNHEY, CDR2 SVGEGT. CDR3 residues: CASILGGLVGTEAFF. As DNA, the CDR3 is TGTGCCAGCATCCTTGGGGGTTTGGTTGGAACTGAAGCTTTCTTT.

This clonotype was counted a few times. The V and J genes are TRBV10-3 and TRBJ1-5; TRBD1 is a possible D gene (6 bases). Per germline, CDR1 ENHRY and CDR2 SYGVKD. The CDR3 covers 12 residues. The V and J ends lost 8 bases and 4 bases respectively, with 9 bases between them. The CDR3 nucleotides read TGTGCCATCGGTACAGGGAATCAGCCCCAGCATTTT. This sequence encodes CAIGTGNQPQHF.

The V and J genes are TRBV27 and TRBJ1-5; TRBD1 might be the D (5 bases). Germline lookup yields CDR1 MNHEY and CDR2 SMNVEV (reference sequence). Trimming cost V 2 bases and J 7 bases, with 12 bases left between them. This CDR3 has 14 amino acids. CDR3: CASSLGGFGQPQHF. The CDR3 region has the DNA TGTGCCAGCAGTTTAGGGGGGTTCGGGCAGCCCCAGCATTTT.

V is TRBV9 and J is TRBJ2-7; 8 bases map to TRBD2. Trimming took 5 bases from V and 5 from J; bases not matched to a gene: 9. Per the germline V gene, CDR1 is SGDLS and CDR2 is YYNGEE. The CDR3 is made up of 14 amino acids. The CDR3 loop reads CASSTGTRVHEQYF. CDR3 sequence (DNA): TGTGCCAGCAGTACCGGGACTAGAGTCCACGAGCAGTACTTC.

This clonotype was recorded many times. At one boundary the junction diverges from the germline segment, which might be a read error. The V and J genes are TRBV4-3 and TRBJ2-1, with D perhaps matching TRBD2 (5 bases). Germline V lookup: CDR1 LGHNA, CDR2 YSLEER. This CDR3 has 12 amino acids. The CDR3 DNA reads TGCGCCAGCAGCCGCCGAACGGACTGGCTGATCTTC. Its translation: CASSRRTDWLIF.

The chain has TRBV7-2 and TRBJ2-3, with D perhaps TRBD2 (5 bases). CDR1 and CDR2 from the germline V gene are SGHTA and FQGNSA. The CDR3 consists of 15 residues. Trimming left V 3 bases short and J 0 bases short, with 10 bases between. Here the CDR3 reads CASSFRTPSTDTQYF. For the CDR3, the DNA is TGTGCCAGCAGCTTTCGGACTCCCAGCACAGATACGCAGTATTTT.